The 25 T cell receptor beta chains reported below all come from one sample, sequenced in a study of low-dose radiotherapy and immunotherapy resistance in tumors. Time point noted: after trial treatment. The treatment denotes: LDRT plus nivolumab, ipilimumab, low-dose cyclophosphamide and aspirin (RACIN trial). Both TCRalpha and TCRbeta chains were reverse transcribed with V-gene-specific primers. For amplifying TCRs, the PCR ran for 15 to 20 cycles with Phusion, which was used together with a constant-region primer and the adapter on the V primers. One entry per CDR3 protein results from TCRdb running MiXCR on the reads. The sample lists tens of thousands of distinct CDR3 sequences, more than 20% occurring once. The sample in question was PBMCs, obtained after low-dose radiotherapy plus immunotherapy. These receptors were obtained from a female donor with ovarian cancer.

This clonotype was recorded at least ten times. The genes are TRBV20-1 and TRBJ1-2, with 8 nucleotides matching TRBD1. Germline V gene data show CDR1 as DFQATT and CDR2 as SNEGSKA (reference sequence). The CDR3 spans 12 residues. V lost 5 bases, J lost 5 bases, and 4 bases stayed unmatched. CDR3 in amino acids: CSASGGAYGYTF. The DNA of the CDR3 is TGCAGTGCTTCAGGGGGCGCTTATGGCTACACCTTC.

The table lists this clonotype with many counts. The chain combines TRBV3-1 with TRBJ1-1; D not resolved. From germline, CDR1 is LGHDT and CDR2 YNNKEL (reference sequence). Trimming cost V 0 bases and J 5 bases, with 7 bases left between them. This CDR3 is 13 amino acids long. CDR3 region: CASSQEYGTEAFF. Written as DNA, the CDR3 is TGTGCCAGCAGCCAAGAATATGGGACTGAAGCTTTCTTT.

This clonotype was counted a few times. The chain links TRBV30 to TRBJ2-7; no clear D gene. V was shortened by 0 bases and J by 4 bases, with 4 bases between the two germline ends. The V gene's germline CDR1 is GTSNPN and CDR2 SVGIG (reference sequence). This CDR3 has 11 residues. The CDR3 sequence is CAWSVSYEQYF. The CDR3 DNA is TGTGCCTGGAGTGTATCTTACGAGCAGTACTTC.

This clonotype occurred many times. The chain recombines TRBV18 with TRBJ1-1; D unclear. Trimming left V 3 bases short and J 3 bases short, with 8 bases between. Germline-derived CDR1 and CDR2 are KGHSH and LQKENI. The CDR3 is 13 amino acids. CDR3 nucleotides: TGTGCCAGCTCACCCAAGAGTGACACTGAAGCTTTCTTT. It is translated as CASSPKSDTEAFF.

The CDR3 bases are TGCGCCAGCAGCTTGGACACTAGCGGGAGTACGCGGCAGTACTTC. Translating gives CASSLDTSGSTRQYF. The chain couples TRBV5-1 to TRBJ2-7, with 11 bases matching TRBD2. This CDR3 spans 15 amino acids. The germline CDR1 and CDR2 sequences are SGHRS and YFSETQ. Trimming took 0 bases from V and 9 from J; bases not matched to a gene: 8.

Remarks on this clonotype: One base away lies a much larger clone, so this may be a sequencing read error. This rearrangement joins TRBV18 to TRBJ2-5; 7 bases line up with TRBD2. The CDR3 runs 13 residues. Germline CDR1 KGHSH, CDR2 LQKENI. The CDR3 is CASSPPSRETKYF. CDR3 nucleotides: TGTGCCAGCTCACCACCTTCGCGGGAGACCAAGTACTTC.

This clonotype was recorded a few times. V gene TRBV29-1 combines with J gene TRBJ2-5; 10 bases match TRBD1. The V segment lost 4 bases and the J segment 4 bases; nucleotides outside the gene matches: 3. Germline V gene lookup returns CDR1 SQVTM and CDR2 ANQGSEA. The CDR3 is 13 residues long. This chain's CDR3 is CSVGQGAGETQYF. CDR3 coding DNA: TGCAGCGTTGGACAGGGGGCAGGAGAGACCCAGTACTTC.

This clonotype was counted many times. CDR3 nucleotide sequence: TGCGCCAGCAGCTTGGGCTTGACTAGCGGGGGACACTACAATGAGCAGTTCTTC. This sequence encodes CASSLGLTSGGHYNEQFF. This chain uses TRBV5-1 with TRBJ2-1; 12 bases map to TRBD2. V shed 0 bases and J 3 bases; nucleotides not matched to a gene: 7. The CDR3 sequence is 18 residues long. The germline V gene has CDR1 SGHRS and CDR2 YFSETQ.

This clonotype occurred many times. The V call is TRBV18, the J call TRBJ2-7; 11 positions match TRBD2. This CDR3 spans 14 amino acids. Germline loops: CDR1 KGHSH, CDR2 LQKENI. V trimming: 4 bases; J trimming: 6 bases; junction bases outside the gene matches: 5. The CDR3 bases are TGTGCCAGCTCACATAGCGGGAGGGCCCTCGAGCAGTACTTC. It specifies CASSHSGRALEQYF.

Many counts were recorded for this clonotype. The V call is TRBV20-1, the J call TRBJ2-3; no reliable D call. V dropped 0 bases and J dropped 2 bases, with 9 bases sitting between them. CDR3 length: 14 residues. Germline V gene lookup returns CDR1 DFQATT and CDR2 SNEGSKA (reference sequence). The CDR3 sequence is CSARDSGLTDTQYF. The CDR3 DNA follows: TGCAGTGCTAGAGATAGTGGCCTCACAGATACGCAGTATTTT.

This clonotype was counted a few times. The likely explanation is a read error, given a far larger clone one base away. The rearrangement uses TRBV18 and TRBJ2-7; no clear D gene. V shed 8 bases and J shed 7 bases, with 18 bases lying between them. CDR1 is KGHSH and CDR2 is LQKENI in the germline V gene. CDR3 size: 13 residues. The DNA of the CDR3 is TGTGCCAGCGCCGGCCCAGTTGGCAATGAGCAGTACTTC. Its translation: CASAGPVGNEQYF.

This clonotype came up a few times. The rearrangement joins TRBV12-3 or TRBV12-4 to TRBJ1-1; D call uncertain. The V and J ends lost 2 bases and 3 bases respectively, with 13 bases between them. This CDR3 is 15 amino acids long. In DNA form, the CDR3 reads TGTGCCAGCAGTTTATCCCTCAAGGCCTACACTGAAGCTTTCTTT. Translating gives CASSLSLKAYTEAFF.

This clonotype was counted ten times or more. The chain links TRBV20-1 to TRBJ2-7; D gene ambiguous. V was cut by 6 bases and J by 1 base, with 16 bases left in between. In germline, CDR1 is DFQATT, CDR2 SNEGSKA (reference sequence). CDR3 length equals 14 residues. CDR3 in amino acids: CSAPRAASSYEQYF. The DNA for the CDR3 is TGCAGTGCCCCTAGGGCTGCATCTTCCTACGAGCAGTACTTC.

This clonotype has at least ten counts. The chain links TRBV20-1 to TRBJ2-1, with D possibly being TRBD2 (6 bases). V lost 0 bases and J 0 bases, leaving 18 bases between the germline ends. Germline assignment: CDR1 DFQATT and CDR2 SNEGSKA (reference sequence). The CDR3 is 18 residues long. CDR3 nucleotides: TGCAGTGCTAGAGAACGCCGGGGGAGTTTTGGCTCCTACAATGAGCAGTTCTTC. This translates into CSARERRGSFGSYNEQFF.

The rearrangement uses TRBV7-8 and TRBJ1-4; no clear D. The CDR3 is made up of 14 amino acids. Germline assignment: CDR1 SGHVS and CDR2 FQNEAQ. The V and J ends lost 1 base and 5 bases respectively, with 8 bases between them. Here the CDR3 reads CASSLGTANEKLFF. In DNA, the CDR3 is TGTGCCAGCAGCTTAGGCACAGCAAATGAAAAACTGTTTTTT.

This clonotype has a count of ten or more. This chain uses TRBV18 with TRBJ2-2, with a possible D match to TRBD1 (5 bases). This CDR3 region has 16 residues. CDR1 is KGHSH and CDR2 is LQKENI in the germline V gene. The ends were cut back, 3 bases at V and 0 bases at J, with 11 bases in the middle. The CDR3: CASSPRQSANTGELFF. CDR3 bases: TGTGCCAGCTCACCGCGACAGAGTGCGAACACCGGGGAGCTGTTTTTT.

This clonotype is medium-sized by share. The chain couples TRBV7-9 to TRBJ2-7; 8 nucleotides align to TRBD1. CDR3 length: 15 amino acids. The germline gives CDR1 SEHNR, CDR2 FQNEAQ (reference sequence). V lost 0 bases, J lost 1 base, and 2 bases stayed unmatched. CDR3 nucleotide sequence: TGTGCCAGCAGCTTAGCCCGGGACAGGTCCTACGAGCAGTACTTC. It codes for CASSLARDRSYEQYF. The variable domain in full, completed from reference TRBV7-9 and TRBJ2-7, reads DTGVSQNPRHKITKRGQNVTFRCDPISEHNRLYWYRQTLGQGPEFLTYFQNEAQLEKSRLLSDRFSAERPKGSFSTLEIQRTEQGDSAMYLCASSLARDRSYEQYFGPGTRLTVT.

The chain links TRBV28 to TRBJ2-1; 11 bases line up with TRBD1. CDR3 length: 15 residues. V was pared by 5 bases and J by 2 bases, with 2 bases of the junction left unmatched. Germline assignment: CDR1 MDHEN and CDR2 SYDVKM. CDR3 loop: CASSQGQGAYNEQFF. In nucleotides, the CDR3 is TGTGCCAGCAGTCAGGGACAGGGGGCCTACAATGAGCAGTTCTTC.

This clonotype was observed many times. The rearrangement links TRBV5-1 to TRBJ2-2; 8 bases are a match to TRBD1. Germline values: CDR1 SGHRS, CDR2 YFSETQ. The length of the CDR3 is 15 residues. V lost 4 bases and J lost 1; bases outside the gene matches: 3. CDR3 loop: CASSTGQGNTGELFF. The CDR3 DNA reads as TGCGCCAGCAGCACCGGACAGGGGAACACCGGGGAGCTGTTTTTT.

This clonotype was counted many times. The rearrangement uses TRBV12-5 and TRBJ2-1; no firm D call. CDR1 LGHNT and CDR2 FRNRAP come from the germline V gene. Trimming took off 6 bases at V and 15 bases at J, with 21 bases between the two ends. The CDR3 sequence is 13 residues long. CDR3 amino acids: CASGPDTNVLPFF. The CDR3 DNA is TGTGCTAGTGGCCCCGATACCAACGTACTCCCGTTCTTC.

This clonotype was detected ten times or more. The gene calls are TRBV7-8 and TRBJ1-2, with a weak D call TRBD1 (6 bases). The CDR3 spans 17 residues. Germline V gene lookup returns CDR1 SGHVS and CDR2 FQNEAQ. The V and J ends lost 3 bases and 0 bases respectively, with 17 bases between them. The CDR3 loop reads CASSFREKGDSNYGYTF. CDR3 DNA: TGTGCCAGCAGCTTCCGGGAAAAGGGGGACTCTAACTATGGCTACACCTTC.

Many counts were recorded for this clonotype. The V and J genes are TRBV7-3 and TRBJ2-1; TRBD2 aligns across 9 bases. After removal of 5 bases from V and 4 bases from J, the junction contained 9 bases not matched to a gene. This CDR3 is built from 16 residues. Germline V gene sequence: CDR1 SGHTA, CDR2 FQGTGA. The CDR3 DNA follows: TGTGCCAGCAGCCACGGTAGCGGGGGTCGGTACAATGAGCAGTTCTTC. Amino acids: CASSHGSGGRYNEQFF.

This clonotype was picked up many times. The chain has TRBV28 and TRBJ2-7; 10 bases fit TRBD2. The length of the CDR3 is 16 residues. Germline V gene data show CDR1 as MDHEN and CDR2 as SYDVKM. The V and J ends lost 3 bases and 4 bases, in that order; junction bases with no gene match: 9. CDR3 amino acids: CASSFYQREGRYEQYF. The DNA of the CDR3 is TGTGCCAGCAGTTTCTACCAGCGGGAGGGGAGGTACGAGCAGTACTTC.

This clonotype was seen many times. This rearrangement joins TRBV29-1 to TRBJ1-2, with unresolved D. This CDR3 spans 12 amino acids. Trimming took 1 base from V and 2 from J, leaving 5 bases between them. Germline values: CDR1 SQVTM, CDR2 ANQGSEA. For the CDR3, the DNA is TGCAGCGTTGAAGCAGAAAACTATGGCTACACCTTC. It yields the protein CSVEAENYGYTF.

The table lists this clonotype with many counts. The chain has TRBV29-1 and TRBJ1-5, with TRBD1 as a possible D gene (6 bases). Trimming pared 4 bases from V and 3 bases from J, leaving 7 bases between. The CDR3 spans 12 residues. The germline V gene encodes CDR1 SQVTM and CDR2 ANQGSEA. CDR3 nucleotide sequence: TGCAGCGTTGGGACAGCCAATCAGCCCCAGCATTTT. This encodes CSVGTANQPQHF. The entire variable domain, with the rest obtained from reference TRBV29-1 and TRBJ1-5, is as follows: SAVISQKPSRDICQRGTSLTIQCQVDSQVTMMFWYRQQPGQSLTLIATANQGSEATYESGFVIDKFPISRPNLTFSTLTVSNMSPEDSSIYLCSVGTANQPQHFGDGTRLSIL.